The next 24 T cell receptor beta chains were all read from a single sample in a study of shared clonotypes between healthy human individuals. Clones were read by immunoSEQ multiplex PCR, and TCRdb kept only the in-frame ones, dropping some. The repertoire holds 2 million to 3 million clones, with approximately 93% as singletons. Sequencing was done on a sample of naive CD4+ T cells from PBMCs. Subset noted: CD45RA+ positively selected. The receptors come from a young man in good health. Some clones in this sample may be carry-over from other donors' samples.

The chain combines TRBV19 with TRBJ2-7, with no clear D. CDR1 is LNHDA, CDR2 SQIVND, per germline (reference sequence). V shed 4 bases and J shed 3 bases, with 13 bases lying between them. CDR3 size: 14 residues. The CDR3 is CASSNPPADYEQYF. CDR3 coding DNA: TGTGCCAGTAGTAACCCCCCTGCAGACTACGAGCAGTACTTC.

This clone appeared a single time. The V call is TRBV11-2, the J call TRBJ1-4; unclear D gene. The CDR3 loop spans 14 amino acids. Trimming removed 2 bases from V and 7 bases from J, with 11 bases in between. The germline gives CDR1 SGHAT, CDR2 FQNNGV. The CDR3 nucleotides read TGTGCCAGCAGCTTAAACGTAATTAGTGAAAAACTGTTTTTT. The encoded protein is CASSLNVISEKLFF.

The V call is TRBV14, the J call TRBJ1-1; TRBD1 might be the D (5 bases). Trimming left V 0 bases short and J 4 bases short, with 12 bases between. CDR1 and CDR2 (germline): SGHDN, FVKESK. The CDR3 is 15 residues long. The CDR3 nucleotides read TGTGCCAGCAGCCAAGAACCCAGGGTGGCCACTGAAGCTTTCTTT. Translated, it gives CASSQEPRVATEAFF.

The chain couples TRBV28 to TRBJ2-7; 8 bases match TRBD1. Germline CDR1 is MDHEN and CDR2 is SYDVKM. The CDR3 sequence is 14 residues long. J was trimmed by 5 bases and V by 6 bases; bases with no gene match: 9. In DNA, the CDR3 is TGTGCCAGCAGACGACAGGGGCGGTTCAACGAGCAGTACTTC. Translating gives CASRRQGRFNEQYF.

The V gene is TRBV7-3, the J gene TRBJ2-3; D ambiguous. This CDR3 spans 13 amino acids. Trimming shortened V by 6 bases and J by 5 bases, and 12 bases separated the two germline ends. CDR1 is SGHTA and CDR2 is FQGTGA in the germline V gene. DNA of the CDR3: TGTGCCAGCAGTGGCGCCGCCCTAGATACGCAGTATTTT. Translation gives CASSGAALDTQYF.

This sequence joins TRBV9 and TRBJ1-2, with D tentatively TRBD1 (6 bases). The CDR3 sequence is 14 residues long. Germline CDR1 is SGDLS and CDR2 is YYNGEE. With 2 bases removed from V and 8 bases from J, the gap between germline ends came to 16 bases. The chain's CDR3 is CASSVGGGKGGYTF. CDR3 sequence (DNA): TGTGCCAGCAGCGTCGGAGGGGGGAAGGGAGGCTACACCTTC.

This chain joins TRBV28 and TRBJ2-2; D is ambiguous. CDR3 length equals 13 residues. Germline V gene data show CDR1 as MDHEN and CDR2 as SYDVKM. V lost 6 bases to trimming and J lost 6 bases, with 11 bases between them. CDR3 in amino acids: CASSPSEAGELFF. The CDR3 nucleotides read TGTGCCAGCAGCCCGTCAGAGGCCGGGGAGCTGTTTTTT. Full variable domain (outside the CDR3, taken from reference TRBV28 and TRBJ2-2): DVKVTQSSRYLVKRTGEKVFLECVQDMDHENMFWYRQDPGLGLRLIYFSYDVKMKEKGDIPEGYSVSREKKERFSLILESASTNQTSMYLCASSPSEAGELFFGEGSRLTVL.

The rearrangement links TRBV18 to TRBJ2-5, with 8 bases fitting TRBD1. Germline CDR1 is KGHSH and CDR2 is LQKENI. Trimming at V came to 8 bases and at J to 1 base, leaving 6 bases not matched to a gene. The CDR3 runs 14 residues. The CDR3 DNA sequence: TGTGCCAGCCGTCCGGGACAGGTCCAAGAGACCCAGTACTTC. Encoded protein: CASRPGQVQETQYF.

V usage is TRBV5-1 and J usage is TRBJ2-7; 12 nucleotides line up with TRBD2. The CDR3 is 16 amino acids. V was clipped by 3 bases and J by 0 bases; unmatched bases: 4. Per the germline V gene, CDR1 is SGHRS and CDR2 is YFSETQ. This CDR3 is CASSWGTSGFSYEQYF. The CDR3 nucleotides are TGCGCCAGCAGCTGGGGGACTAGCGGGTTCTCCTACGAGCAGTACTTC.

CDR3 residues: CASSPATSSGREQYF. For the CDR3, the DNA is TGTGCCAGCAGCCCTGCGACTAGCTCTGGGCGCGAGCAGTACTTC. The chain combines TRBV7-9 with TRBJ2-7; TRBD2 matches 7 bases. Germline V lookup: CDR1 SEHNR, CDR2 FQNEAQ (reference sequence). The length of the CDR3 is 15 residues. V lost 5 bases, J lost 6 bases, and 13 bases stayed unmatched.

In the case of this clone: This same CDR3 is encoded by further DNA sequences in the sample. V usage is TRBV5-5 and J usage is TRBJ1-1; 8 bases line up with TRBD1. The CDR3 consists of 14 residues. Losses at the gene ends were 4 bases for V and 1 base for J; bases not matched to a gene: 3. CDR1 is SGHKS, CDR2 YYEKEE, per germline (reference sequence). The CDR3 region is CASSPTGGNTEAFF. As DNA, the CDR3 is TGTGCCAGCAGCCCAACAGGGGGGAACACTGAAGCTTTCTTT. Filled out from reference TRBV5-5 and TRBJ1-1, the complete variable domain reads DAGVTQSPTHLIKTRGQQVTLRCSPISGHKSVSWYQQVLGQGPQFIFQYYEKEERGRGNFPDRFSARQFPNYSSELNVNALLLGDSALYLCASSPTGGNTEAFFGQGTRLTVV.

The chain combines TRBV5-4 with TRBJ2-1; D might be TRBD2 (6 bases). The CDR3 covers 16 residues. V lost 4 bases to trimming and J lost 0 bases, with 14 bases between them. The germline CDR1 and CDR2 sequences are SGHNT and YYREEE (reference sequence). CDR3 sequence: CASSLSGRISYNEQFF. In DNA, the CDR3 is TGTGCCAGCAGCCTTAGCGGCCGTATCTCCTACAATGAGCAGTTCTTC.

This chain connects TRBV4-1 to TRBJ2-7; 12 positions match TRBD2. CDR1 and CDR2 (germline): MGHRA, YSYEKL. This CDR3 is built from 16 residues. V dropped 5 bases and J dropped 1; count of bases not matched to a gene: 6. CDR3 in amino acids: CASSGPSGRASYEQYF. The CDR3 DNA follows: TGCGCCAGCAGCGGCCCTAGCGGGAGGGCTTCCTACGAGCAGTACTTC.

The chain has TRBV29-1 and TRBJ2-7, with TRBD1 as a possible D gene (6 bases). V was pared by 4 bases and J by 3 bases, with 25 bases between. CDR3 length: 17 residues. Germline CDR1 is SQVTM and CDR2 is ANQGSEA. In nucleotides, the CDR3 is TGCAGCGTTGGTTCCCGGACAGATACTAAGGTTCTCTACGAGCAGTACTTC. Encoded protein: CSVGSRTDTKVLYEQYF.

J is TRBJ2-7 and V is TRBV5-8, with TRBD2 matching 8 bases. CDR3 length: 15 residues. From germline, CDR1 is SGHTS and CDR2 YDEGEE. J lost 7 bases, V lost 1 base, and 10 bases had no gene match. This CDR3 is CASSLWNSGNGEQYF. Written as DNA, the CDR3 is TGTGCCAGCAGCTTGTGGAATAGCGGGAACGGGGAGCAGTACTTC.

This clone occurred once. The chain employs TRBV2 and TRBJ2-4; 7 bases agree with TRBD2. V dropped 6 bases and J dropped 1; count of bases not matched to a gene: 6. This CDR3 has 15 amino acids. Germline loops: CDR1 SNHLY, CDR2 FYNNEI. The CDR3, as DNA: TGTGCCAGCAGCGTAGCGGGTCTGGCCAAAAACATTCAGTACTTC. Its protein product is CASSVAGLAKNIQYF.

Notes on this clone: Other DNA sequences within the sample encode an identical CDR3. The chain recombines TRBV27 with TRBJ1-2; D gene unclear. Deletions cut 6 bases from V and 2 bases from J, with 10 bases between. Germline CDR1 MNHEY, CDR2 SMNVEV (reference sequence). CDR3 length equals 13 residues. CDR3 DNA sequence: TGTGCCAGCAGACCAACTGGAAACTATGGCTACACCTTC. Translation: CASRPTGNYGYTF.

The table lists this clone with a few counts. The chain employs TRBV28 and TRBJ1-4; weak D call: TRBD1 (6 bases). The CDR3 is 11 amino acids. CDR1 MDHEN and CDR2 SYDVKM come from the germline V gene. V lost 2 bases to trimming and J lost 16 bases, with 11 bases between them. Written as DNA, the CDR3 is TGTGCCAGCAGTTTAAGGGGGTTGCAGTTTTTT. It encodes CASSLRGLQFF.

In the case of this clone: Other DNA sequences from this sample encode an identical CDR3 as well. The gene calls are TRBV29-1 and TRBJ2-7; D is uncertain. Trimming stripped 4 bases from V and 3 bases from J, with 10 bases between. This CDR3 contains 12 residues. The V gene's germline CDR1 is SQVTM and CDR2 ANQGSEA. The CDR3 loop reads CSVGQSDYEQYF. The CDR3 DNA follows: TGCAGCGTTGGCCAGAGCGACTACGAGCAGTACTTC.

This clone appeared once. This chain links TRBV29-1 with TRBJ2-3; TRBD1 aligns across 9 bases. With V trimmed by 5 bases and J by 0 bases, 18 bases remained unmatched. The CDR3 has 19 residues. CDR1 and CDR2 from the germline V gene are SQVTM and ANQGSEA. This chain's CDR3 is CSVLRDRVKVGLSTDTQYF. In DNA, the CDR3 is TGCAGCGTTCTACGGGACAGGGTTAAGGTGGGACTGAGCACAGATACGCAGTATTTT.

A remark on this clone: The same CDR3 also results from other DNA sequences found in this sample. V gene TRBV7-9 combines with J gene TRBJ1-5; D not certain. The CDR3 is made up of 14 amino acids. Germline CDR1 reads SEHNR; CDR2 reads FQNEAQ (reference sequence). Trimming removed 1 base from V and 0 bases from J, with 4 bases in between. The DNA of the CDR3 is TGTGCCAGCAGCTTAGGGGATAGCAATCAGCCCCAGCATTTT. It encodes CASSLGDSNQPQHF.

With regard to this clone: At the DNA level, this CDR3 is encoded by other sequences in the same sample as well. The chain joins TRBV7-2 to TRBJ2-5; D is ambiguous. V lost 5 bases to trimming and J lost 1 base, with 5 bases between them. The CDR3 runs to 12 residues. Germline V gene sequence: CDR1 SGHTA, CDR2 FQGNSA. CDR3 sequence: CASSRPQETQYF. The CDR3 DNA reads TGTGCCAGCAGCAGACCCCAAGAGACCCAGTACTTC.

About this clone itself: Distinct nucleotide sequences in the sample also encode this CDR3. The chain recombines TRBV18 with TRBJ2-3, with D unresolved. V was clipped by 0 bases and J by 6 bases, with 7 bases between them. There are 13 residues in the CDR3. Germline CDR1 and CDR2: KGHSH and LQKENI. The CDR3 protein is CASSPPVVDTQYF. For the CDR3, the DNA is TGTGCCAGCTCACCACCAGTTGTCGATACGCAGTATTTT.

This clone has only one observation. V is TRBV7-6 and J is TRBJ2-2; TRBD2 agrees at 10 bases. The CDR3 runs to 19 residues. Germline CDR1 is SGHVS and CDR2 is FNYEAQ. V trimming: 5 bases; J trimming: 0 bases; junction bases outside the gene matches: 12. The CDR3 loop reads CASSGGSGRDLSNTGELFF. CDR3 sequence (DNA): TGTGCCAGCAGCGGGGGAAGCGGGAGGGACCTATCGAACACCGGGGAGCTGTTTTTT.